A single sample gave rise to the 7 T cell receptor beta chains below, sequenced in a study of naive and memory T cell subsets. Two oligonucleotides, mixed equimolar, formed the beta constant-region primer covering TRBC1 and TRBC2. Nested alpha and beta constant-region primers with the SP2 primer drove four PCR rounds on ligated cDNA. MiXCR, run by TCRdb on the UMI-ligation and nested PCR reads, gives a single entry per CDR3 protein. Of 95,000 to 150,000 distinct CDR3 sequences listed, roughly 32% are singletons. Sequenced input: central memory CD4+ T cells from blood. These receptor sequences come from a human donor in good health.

The CDR3 coding sequence is TGCGCCAGAAGCCCGGCCAGGAGTCAATACAATGAGCAGTTCTTC. This codes for CARSPARSQYNEQFF. The gene calls are TRBV5-1 and TRBJ2-1, with D hard to call. Germline loops: CDR1 SGHRS, CDR2 YFSETQ. This CDR3 region has 15 residues. Trimming took off 8 bases at V and 4 bases at J, with 19 bases between the two ends.

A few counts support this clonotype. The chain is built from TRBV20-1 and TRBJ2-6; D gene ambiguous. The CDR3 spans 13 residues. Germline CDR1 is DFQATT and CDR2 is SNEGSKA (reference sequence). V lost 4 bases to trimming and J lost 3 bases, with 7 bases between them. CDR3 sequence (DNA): TGCAGTGCTACAAGGGATGGGGCCAACGTCCTGACTTTC. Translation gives CSATRDGANVLTF.

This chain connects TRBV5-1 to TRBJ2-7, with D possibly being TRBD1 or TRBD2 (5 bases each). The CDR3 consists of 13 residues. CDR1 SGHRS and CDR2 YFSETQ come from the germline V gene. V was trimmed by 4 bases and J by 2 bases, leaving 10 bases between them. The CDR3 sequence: CASSPGTTYEQYF. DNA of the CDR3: TGCGCCAGCAGCCCCGGGACCACCTACGAGCAGTACTTC.

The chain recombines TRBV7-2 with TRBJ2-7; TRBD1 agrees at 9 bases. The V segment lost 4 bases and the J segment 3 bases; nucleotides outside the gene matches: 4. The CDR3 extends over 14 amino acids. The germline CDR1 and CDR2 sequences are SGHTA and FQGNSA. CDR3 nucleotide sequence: TGTGCCAGCAGCTGGAGACAGGGGGACTACGAGCAGTACTTC. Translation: CASSWRQGDYEQYF.

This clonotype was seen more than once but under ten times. Here the CDR3 reads CASSPRTRTDNYGYTF. CDR3 nucleotides: TGTGCCAGCAGTCCGAGAACTAGGACAGATAACTATGGCTACACCTTC. This sequence joins TRBV28 and TRBJ1-2, with D possibly being TRBD1 (6 bases). The CDR3 spans 16 residues. Germline-derived CDR1 and CDR2 are MDHEN and SYDVKM. Trimming cost V 5 bases and J 1 base, with 17 bases left between them.

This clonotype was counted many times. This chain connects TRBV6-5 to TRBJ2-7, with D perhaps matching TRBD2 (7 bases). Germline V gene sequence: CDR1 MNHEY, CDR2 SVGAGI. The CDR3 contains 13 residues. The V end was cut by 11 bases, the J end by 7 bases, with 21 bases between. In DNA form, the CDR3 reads TGTGCCGCCGGGGATCGGGGGGCGAAAGAGCAGTACTTC. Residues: CAAGDRGAKEQYF.

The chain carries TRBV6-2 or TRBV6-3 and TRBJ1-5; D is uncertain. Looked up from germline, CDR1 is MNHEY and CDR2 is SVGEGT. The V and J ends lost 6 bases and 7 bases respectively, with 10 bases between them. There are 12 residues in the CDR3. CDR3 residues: CASSEGIQPQHF. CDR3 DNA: TGTGCCAGCAGCGAAGGGATACAGCCCCAGCATTTT.